This TCR beta chain is drawn from a study of cytomegalovirus exposure and HLA in healthy donors. About the study: The study's early data release held tens of millions of unique TCRs from HLA-typed donors.

Among the donors, all were healthy bone marrow donors. As concerns this clone: Its antigen is unknown.

Study-level results: A later analysis linked 15,000 to 20,000 TCR beta sequences to HLA alleles at 0.05 false discovery rate. TCR beta sequences reportedly predicted most subjects' HLA-A and HLA-B alleles accurately.

This CDR3 is 17 amino acids long. V lost 0 bases, J lost 2 bases, and 15 bases lay in between. Germline V gives CDR1 SGDLS, CDR2 YYNGEE. In the PCR, 60 Vbeta and 13 Jbeta primers were used. Clones were read by immunoSEQ multiplex PCR, and TCRdb kept only the in-frame ones, dropping some. Of roughly 120,000 clones detected, around 76% appear once; the ten largest clones hold 13%. The clonotype was recovered from a man aged 30-40 years in good health and CMV-seropositive. Sequenced input: PBMCs. This chain links TRBV9 with TRBJ1-3, with D perhaps TRBD1 (6 bases). This chain's CDR3 is CASSVADSLVAGNTIYF. In nucleotides, the CDR3 is TGTGCCAGCAGCGTAGCGGACAGTCTGGTAGCTGGAAACACCATATATTTT. The whole variable domain, filled in from reference TRBV9 and TRBJ1-3, reads DSGVTQTPKHLITATGQRVTLRCSPRSGDLSVYWYQQSLDQGLQFLIQYYNGEERAKGNILERFSAQQFPDLHSELNLSSLELGDSALYFCASSVADSLVAGNTIYFGEGSWLTVV.